This T cell receptor beta chain was recorded in a study of blood T cells in healthy people across ages. For the study at large: Capture via template switching afforded approximately one barcoded beta molecule per two T cells. Overall study results and limits: Leaving the PBMCs unsorted stopped any conclusive comparison of naive versus antigen-experienced cells.

About this clonotype: Its matching antigen is unknown.

A J-beta primer mix and a sample-barcoded 5' primer were used in a second PCR of roughly 7 to 12 cycles. TCRdb re-called the 5' RACE reads through MiXCR, storing one row per CDR3 protein. In the table there are fewer than 1,200,000 distinct CDR3 sequences, roughly a quarter of which are singletons. Trimming took off 3 bases at V and 5 bases at J, with 13 bases between the two ends. The CDR3 contains 14 residues. Germline loops: CDR1 SEHNR, CDR2 FQNEAQ (reference sequence). The same sample was also studied in work on T cells of mothers and their children. Per that study: In related and unrelated pairs alike, thymic selection shapes TCR recombination output, with inherited differences minor.

The sequencing input was blood. The source of this sequence is a girl aged 2-9 years in good health. The gene calls are TRBV7-9 and TRBJ1-2; the D is unclear. The CDR3 bases are TGTGCCAGCAGCTTGGACCCCATTACTTATGGCTACACCTTC. Protein product: CASSLDPITYGYTF.